The clone carrying this TCR beta chain was detected only a few times. Its antigen is still unknown. The sample originates from a study of blood T cells in healthy people across ages. The study, taken as a whole, reports: It was held that the diversity estimates obtained from one million T cells were underestimates. Both higher diversity and more naive CD4+ cells marked long-lived donors when set against aged donors.

This CDR3 is built from 15 residues. CDR1 and CDR2 (germline): SQVTM, ANQGSEA. It was with a sample-barcoded 5' primer and a J-beta primer mix that a second PCR of about 7 to 12 cycles was run. Sequencing recovered at least 3 million CDR3-containing paired-end reads from each sample. TCRdb re-derived calls from the 5' RACE reads in MiXCR, one entry per CDR3 protein. The data contain about 1,000,000 distinct CDR3 sequences, 40% to 50% of them seen just once; the ten biggest clones take up approximately 20%. The sequence was obtained from a woman aged 60-75 years in good health. The rearrangement uses TRBV29-1 and TRBJ2-1, with 13 positions matching TRBD2. The J call could be wrong; TRBJ2-7 is a better fit for the DNA end. Sequencing was performed on blood. CDR3: CSVEGTSGSNNEQYF. Here the CDR3 DNA reads TGCAGCGTTGAAGGGACTAGCGGGAGTAACAATGAGCAGTACTTC.